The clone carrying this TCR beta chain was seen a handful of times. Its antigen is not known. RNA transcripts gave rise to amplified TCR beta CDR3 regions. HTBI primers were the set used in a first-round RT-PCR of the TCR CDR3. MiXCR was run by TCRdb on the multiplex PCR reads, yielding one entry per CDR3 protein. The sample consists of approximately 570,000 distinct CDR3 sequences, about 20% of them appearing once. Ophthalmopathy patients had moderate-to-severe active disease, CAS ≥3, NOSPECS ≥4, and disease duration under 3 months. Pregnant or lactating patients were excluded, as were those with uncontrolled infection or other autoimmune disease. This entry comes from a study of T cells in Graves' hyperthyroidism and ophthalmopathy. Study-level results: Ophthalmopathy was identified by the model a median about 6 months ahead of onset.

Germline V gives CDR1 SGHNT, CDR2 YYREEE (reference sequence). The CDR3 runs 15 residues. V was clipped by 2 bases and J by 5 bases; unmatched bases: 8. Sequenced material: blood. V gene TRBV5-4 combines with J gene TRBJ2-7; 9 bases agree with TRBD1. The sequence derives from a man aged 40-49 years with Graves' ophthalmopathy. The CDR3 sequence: CASSLSGTGRNEQYF. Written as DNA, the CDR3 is TGTGCCAGCAGCTTAAGCGGGACAGGGAGGAACGAGCAGTACTTC.